The entry below describes one T cell receptor beta chain. What it binds is not known. Germline V lookup: CDR1 DFQATT, CDR2 SNEGSKA (reference sequence). This CDR3 has 14 amino acids. The authors ran a second PCR of 7 to 11 cycles using a sample-barcoded 5' primer and a J-beta primer mix. Every molecule of cDNA carried a tag from a template-switch adaptor with 12 random nucleotides. TCRdb analysed the 5' RACE reads with MiXCR anew, one entry per CDR3 protein. The data contain approximately 780,000 distinct CDR3 sequences, around a quarter of them singletons. The data are from a study of blood T cells in healthy people across ages. General study results and limits: More naive CD4+ cells and higher diversity marked long-lived donors relative to aged donors.

The same specimen was also included in a second study, on T cells of mothers and their children. Per that paper: Nobody spotted any persistent microchimeric T cell clones.

The V and J genes are TRBV20-1 and TRBJ2-5, with 8 bases that match TRBD1. The DNA end lines up better with TRBJ2-7; the J call may be wrong. The sample taken for sequencing was blood. This clonotype was obtained from a boy aged 5-17 years in good health. The CDR3 sequence is CSARFDRGTYEQYF. The CDR3, as DNA: TGCAGTGCTAGATTTGACAGGGGCACCTACGAGCAGTACTTC.